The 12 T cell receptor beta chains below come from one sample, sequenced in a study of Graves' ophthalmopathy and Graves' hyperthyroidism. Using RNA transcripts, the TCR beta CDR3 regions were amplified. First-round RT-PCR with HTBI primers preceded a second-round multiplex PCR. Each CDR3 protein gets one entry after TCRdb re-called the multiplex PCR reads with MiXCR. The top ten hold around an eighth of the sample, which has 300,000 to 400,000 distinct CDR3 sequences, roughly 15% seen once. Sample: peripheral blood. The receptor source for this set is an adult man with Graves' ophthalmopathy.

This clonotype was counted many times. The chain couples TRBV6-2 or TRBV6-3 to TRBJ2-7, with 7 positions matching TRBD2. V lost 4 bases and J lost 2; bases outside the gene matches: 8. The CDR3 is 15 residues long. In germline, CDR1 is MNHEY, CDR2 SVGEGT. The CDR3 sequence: CASSFAGETPYEQYF. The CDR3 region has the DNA TGTGCCAGCAGTTTCGCGGGGGAAACCCCCTACGAGCAGTACTTC.

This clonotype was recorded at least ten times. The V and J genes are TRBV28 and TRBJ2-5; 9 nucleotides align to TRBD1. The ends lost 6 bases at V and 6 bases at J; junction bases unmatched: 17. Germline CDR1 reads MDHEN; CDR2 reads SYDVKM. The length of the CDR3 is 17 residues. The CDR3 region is CASRNIPGQGLSKTQYF. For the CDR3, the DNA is TGTGCCAGCAGGAACATTCCGGGACAGGGTCTTAGCAAGACCCAGTACTTC.

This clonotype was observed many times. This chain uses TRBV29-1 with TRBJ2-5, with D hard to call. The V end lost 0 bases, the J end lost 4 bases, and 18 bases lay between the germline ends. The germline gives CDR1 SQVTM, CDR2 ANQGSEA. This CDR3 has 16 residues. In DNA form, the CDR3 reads TGCAGCGTTGAAGACCTATCCCGGGTTAGGCGAGAGACCCAGTACTTC. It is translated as CSVEDLSRVRRETQYF.

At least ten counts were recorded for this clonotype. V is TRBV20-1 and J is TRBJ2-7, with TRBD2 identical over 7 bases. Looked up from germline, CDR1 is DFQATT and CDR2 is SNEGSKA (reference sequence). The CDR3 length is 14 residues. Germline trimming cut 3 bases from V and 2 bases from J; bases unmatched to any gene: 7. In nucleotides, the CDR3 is TGCAGTGCTAGTGAGAGGGCGGGGGCCTACGAGCAGTACTTC. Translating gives CSASERAGAYEQYF.

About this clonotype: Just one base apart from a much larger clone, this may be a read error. For the CDR3, the DNA is TGCAGTGCTAGAGATTATAGAATCCCCTACGAGCAGTACTTC. Its translation: CSARDYRIPYEQYF. The chain joins TRBV20-1 to TRBJ2-7; D gene ambiguous. Germline V gives CDR1 DFQATT, CDR2 SNEGSKA (reference sequence). This CDR3 comprises 14 residues. V was trimmed by 0 bases and J by 2 bases, leaving 11 bases between them.

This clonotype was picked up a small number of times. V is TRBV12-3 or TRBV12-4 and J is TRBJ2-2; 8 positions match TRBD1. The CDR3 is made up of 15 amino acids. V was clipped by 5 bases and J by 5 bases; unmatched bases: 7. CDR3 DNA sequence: TGTGCCAGCAGTCCAGGACAGGGACGGACCGGGGAGCTGTTTTTT. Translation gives CASSPGQGRTGELFF.

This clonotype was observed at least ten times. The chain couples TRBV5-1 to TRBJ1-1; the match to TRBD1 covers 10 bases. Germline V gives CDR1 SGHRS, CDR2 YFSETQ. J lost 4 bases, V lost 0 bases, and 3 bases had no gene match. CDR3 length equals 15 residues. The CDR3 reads CASSLGTGGSTEAFF. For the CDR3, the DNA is TGCGCCAGCAGCTTGGGGACAGGGGGAAGCACTGAAGCTTTCTTT.

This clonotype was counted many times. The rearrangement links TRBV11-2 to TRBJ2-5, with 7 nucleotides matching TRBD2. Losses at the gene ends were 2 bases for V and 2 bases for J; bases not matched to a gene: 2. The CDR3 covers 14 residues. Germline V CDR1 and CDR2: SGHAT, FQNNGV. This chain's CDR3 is CASSLTSAQETQYF. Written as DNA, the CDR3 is TGTGCCAGCAGCTTAACTAGCGCACAAGAGACCCAGTACTTC.

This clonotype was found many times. The CDR3 coding sequence is TGTGCCTCCTCCCAGAACCTACAAGAGACCCAGTACTTC. Its translation is CASSQNLQETQYF. The chain carries TRBV30 and TRBJ2-5; D is unclear. Germline loops: CDR1 GTSNPN, CDR2 SVGIG (reference sequence). The CDR3 is 13 amino acids. V was pared by 7 bases and J by 2 bases, with 14 bases between.

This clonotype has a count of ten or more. CDR3 in amino acids: CASSYAGGEQYF. The CDR3 bases are TGTGCCAGCAGTTACGCAGGGGGAGAGCAGTACTTC. The chain couples TRBV6-5 to TRBJ2-7; 7 nucleotides match TRBD1. The junction had 2 bases not matched to a gene; V was cut back by 2 bases and J by 7 bases. The CDR3 has 12 residues. Germline values: CDR1 MNHEY, CDR2 SVGAGI.

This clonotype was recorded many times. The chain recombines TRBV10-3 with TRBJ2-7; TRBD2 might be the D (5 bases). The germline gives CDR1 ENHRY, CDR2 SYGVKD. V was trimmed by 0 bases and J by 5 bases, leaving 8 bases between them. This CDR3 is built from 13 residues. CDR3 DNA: TGTGCCATCAGTGAGTCGGAGGCCCACGAGCAGTACTTC. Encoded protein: CAISESEAHEQYF.

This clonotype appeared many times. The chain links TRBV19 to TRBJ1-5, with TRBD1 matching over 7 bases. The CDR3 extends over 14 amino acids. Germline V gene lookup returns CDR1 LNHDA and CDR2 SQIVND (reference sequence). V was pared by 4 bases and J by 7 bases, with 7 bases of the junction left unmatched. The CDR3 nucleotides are TGTGCCAGTAGTAAGGACAGGCCGAGGCAGCCCCAGCATTTT. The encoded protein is CASSKDRPRQPQHF.